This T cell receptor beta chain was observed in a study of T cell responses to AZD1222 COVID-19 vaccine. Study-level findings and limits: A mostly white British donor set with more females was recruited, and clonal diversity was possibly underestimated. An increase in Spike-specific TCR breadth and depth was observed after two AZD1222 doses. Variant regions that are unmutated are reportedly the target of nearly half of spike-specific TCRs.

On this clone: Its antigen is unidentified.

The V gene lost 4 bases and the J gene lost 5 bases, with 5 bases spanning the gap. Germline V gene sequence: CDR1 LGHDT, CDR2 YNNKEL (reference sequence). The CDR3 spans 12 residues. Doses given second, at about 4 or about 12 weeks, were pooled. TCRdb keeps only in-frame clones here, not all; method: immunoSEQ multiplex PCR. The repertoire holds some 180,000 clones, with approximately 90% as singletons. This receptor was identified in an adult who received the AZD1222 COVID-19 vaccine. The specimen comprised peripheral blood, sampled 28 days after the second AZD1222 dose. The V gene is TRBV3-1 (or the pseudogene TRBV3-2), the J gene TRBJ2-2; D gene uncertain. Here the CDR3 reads CASSLRTGELFF. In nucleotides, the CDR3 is TGTGCCAGCAGCCTTCGTACCGGGGAGCTGTTTTTT.